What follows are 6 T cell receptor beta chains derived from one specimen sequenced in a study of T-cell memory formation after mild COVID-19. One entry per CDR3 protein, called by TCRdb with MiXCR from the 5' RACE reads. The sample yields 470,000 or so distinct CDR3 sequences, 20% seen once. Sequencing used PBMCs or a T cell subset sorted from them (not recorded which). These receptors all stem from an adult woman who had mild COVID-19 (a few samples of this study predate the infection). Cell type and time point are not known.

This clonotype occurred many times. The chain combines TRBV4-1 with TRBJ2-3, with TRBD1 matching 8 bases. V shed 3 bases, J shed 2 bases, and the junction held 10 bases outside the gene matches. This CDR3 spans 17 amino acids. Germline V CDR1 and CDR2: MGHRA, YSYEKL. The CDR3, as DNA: TGCGCCAGCAGCCACCCTTCCGGGACAGGTGACACAGATACGCAGTATTTT. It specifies CASSHPSGTGDTDTQYF.

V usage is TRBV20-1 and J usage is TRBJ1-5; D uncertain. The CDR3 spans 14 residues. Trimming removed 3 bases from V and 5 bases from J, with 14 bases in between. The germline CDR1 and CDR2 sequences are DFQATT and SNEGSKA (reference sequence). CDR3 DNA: TGCAGTGCTAGCAACTCGTTACTGGATCAGCCCCAGCATTTT. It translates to CSASNSLLDQPQHF.

CDR3 protein: CASTSTYRATEAFF. CDR3 DNA: TGTGCCAGCACCTCCACTTACAGGGCTACTGAAGCTTTCTTT. The rearrangement links TRBV2 to TRBJ1-1; TRBD1 might be the D (6 bases). Germline CDR1 and CDR2: SNHLY and FYNNEI. V was clipped by 7 bases and J by 5 bases, with 17 bases between them. The CDR3 runs 14 residues.

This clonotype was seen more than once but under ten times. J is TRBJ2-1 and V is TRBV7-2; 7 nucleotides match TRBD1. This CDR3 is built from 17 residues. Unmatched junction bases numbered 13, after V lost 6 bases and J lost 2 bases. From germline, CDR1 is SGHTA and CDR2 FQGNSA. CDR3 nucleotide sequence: TGTGCCAGCAGGCCTCCCCACGGGACAGCGACCTACAATGAGCAGTTCTTC. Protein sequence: CASRPPHGTATYNEQFF.

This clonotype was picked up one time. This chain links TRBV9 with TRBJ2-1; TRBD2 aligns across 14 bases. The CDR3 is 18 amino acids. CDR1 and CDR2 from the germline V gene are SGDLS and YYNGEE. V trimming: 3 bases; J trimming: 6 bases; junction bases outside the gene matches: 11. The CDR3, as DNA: TGTGCCAGCAGCGCCGGGCCCCGGACTAGCGGGGGGCTCAATGAGCAGTTCTTC. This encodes CASSAGPRTSGGLNEQFF.

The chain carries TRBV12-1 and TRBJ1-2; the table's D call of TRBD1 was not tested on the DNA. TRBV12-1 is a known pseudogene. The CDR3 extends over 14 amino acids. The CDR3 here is CASSFPTGNYGYTF. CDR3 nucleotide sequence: TGTGCCAGCAGCTTTCCCACAGGGAACTATGGCTACACCTTC.